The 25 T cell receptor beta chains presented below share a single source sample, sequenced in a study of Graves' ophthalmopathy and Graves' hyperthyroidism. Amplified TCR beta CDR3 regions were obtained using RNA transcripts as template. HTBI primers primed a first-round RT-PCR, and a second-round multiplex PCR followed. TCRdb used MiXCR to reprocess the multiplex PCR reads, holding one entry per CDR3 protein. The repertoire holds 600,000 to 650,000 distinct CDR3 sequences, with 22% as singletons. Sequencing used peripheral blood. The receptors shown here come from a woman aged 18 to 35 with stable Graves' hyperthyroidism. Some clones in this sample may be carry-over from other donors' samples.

Here the CDR3 reads CATSNSGGYEQYF. The DNA for the CDR3 is TGTGCCACCAGTAACTCCGGGGGCTACGAGCAGTACTTC. The chain is built from TRBV24-1 and TRBJ2-7; tentative D call: TRBD2 (6 bases). V lost 6 bases to trimming and J lost 3 bases, with 11 bases between them. This CDR3 is built from 13 residues. CDR1 is KGHDR and CDR2 is SFDVKD in the germline V gene.

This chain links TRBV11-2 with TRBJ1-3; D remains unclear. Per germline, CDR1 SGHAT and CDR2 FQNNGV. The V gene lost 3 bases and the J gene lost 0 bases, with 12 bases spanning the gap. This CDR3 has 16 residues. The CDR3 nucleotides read TGTGCCAGCAGCTTGTGGTCCTTGGGCTCTGGAAACACCATATATTTT. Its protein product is CASSLWSLGSGNTIYF.

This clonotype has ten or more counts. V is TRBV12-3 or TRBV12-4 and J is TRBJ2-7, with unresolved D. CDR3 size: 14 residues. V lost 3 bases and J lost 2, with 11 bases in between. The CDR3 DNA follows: TGTGCCAGCAGTTTCCGACTCGCAGCCTACGAGCAGTACTTC. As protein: CASSFRLAAYEQYF.

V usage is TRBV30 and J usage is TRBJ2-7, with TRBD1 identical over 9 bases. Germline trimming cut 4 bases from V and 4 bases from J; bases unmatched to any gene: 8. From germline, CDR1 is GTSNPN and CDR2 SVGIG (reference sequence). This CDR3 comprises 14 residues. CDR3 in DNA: TGTGCCTGGACGTCCGGGACAGGGCAATACGAGCAGTACTTC. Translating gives CAWTSGTGQYEQYF.

CDR3 in DNA: TGTGCCAGCAGTTCTAAGTTCGGGGAGCTGTTTTTT. Its translation: CASSSKFGELFF. The genes are TRBV13 and TRBJ2-2; no clear D. The CDR3 consists of 12 residues. CDR1 and CDR2 (germline): PRHDT, FYEKMQ (reference sequence). V lost 6 bases and J 7 bases, leaving 9 bases between the germline ends.

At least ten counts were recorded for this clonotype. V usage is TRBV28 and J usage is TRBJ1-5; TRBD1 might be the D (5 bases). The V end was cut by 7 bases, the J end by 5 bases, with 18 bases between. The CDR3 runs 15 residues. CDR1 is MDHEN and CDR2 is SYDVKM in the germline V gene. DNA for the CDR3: TGTGCCAGCACCCTTGGGGGGAGATTAGATCAGCCCCAGCATTTT. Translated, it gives CASTLGGRLDQPQHF.

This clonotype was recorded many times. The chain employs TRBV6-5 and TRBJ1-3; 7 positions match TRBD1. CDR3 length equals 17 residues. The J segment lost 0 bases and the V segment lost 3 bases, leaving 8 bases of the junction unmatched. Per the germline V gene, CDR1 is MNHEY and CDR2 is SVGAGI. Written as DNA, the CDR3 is TGTGCCAGCAGTTATTATAACAGGGGAAACTCTGGAAACACCATATATTTT. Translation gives CASSYYNRGNSGNTIYF.

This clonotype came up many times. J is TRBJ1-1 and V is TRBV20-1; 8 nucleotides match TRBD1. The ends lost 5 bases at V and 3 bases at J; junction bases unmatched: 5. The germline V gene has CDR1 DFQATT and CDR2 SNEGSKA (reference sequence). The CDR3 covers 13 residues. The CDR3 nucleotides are TGCAGTGCTCCCAACAGGGGGGACACTGAAGCTTTCTTT. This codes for CSAPNRGDTEAFF.

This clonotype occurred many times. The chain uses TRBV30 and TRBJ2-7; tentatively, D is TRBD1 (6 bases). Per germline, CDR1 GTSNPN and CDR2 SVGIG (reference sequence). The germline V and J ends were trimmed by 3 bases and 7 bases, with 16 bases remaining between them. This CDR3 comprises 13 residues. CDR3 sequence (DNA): TGTGCCTGGAGGGGGACACTTCTCCGAGAGCAGTACTTC. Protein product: CAWRGTLLREQYF.

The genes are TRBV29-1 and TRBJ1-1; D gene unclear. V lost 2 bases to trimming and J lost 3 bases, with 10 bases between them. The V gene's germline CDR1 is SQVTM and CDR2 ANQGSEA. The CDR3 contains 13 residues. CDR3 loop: CSVELPGDTEAFF. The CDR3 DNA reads TGCAGCGTTGAACTCCCAGGAGACACTGAAGCTTTCTTT. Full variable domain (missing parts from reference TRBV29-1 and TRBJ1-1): SAVISQKPSRDICQRGTSLTIQCQVDSQVTMMFWYRQQPGQSLTLIATANQGSEATYESGFVIDKFPISRPNLTFSTLTVSNMSPEDSSIYLCSVELPGDTEAFFGQGTRLTVV.

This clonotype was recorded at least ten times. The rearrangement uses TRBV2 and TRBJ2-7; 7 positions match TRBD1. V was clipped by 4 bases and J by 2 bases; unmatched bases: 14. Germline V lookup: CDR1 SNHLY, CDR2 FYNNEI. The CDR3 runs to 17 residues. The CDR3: CASSAHNSAGGPYEQYF. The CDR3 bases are TGTGCCAGCAGTGCCCACAATTCGGCAGGGGGACCCTACGAGCAGTACTTC. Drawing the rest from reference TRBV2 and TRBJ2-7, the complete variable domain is EPEVTQTPSHQVTQMGQEVILRCVPISNHLYFYWYRQILGQKVEFLVSFYNNEISEKSEIFDDQFSVERPDGSNFTLKIRSTKLEDSAMYFCASSAHNSAGGPYEQYFGPGTRLTVT.

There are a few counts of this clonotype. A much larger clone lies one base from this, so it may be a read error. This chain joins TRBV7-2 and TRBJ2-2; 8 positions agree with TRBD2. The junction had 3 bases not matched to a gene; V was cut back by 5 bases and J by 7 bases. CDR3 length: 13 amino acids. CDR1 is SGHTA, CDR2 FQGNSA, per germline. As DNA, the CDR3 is TGTGCCAGCAGCCCCCGGGAGGGCGGGGAGCTGTTTTTT. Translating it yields CASSPREGGELFF. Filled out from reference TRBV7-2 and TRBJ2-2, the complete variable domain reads GAGVSQSPSNKVTEKGKDVELRCDPISGHTALYWYRQSLGQGLEFLIYFQGNSAPDKSGLPSDRFSAERTGGSVSTLTIQRTQQEDSAVYLCASSPREGGELFFGEGSRLTVL.

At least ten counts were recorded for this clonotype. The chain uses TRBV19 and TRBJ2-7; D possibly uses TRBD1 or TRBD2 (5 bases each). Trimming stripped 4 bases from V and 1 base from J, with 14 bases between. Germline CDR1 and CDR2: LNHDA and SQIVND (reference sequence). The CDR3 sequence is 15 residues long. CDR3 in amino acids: CASSTGTGFSYEQYF. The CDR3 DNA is TGTGCCAGTAGTACCGGGACGGGTTTTTCCTACGAGCAGTACTTC. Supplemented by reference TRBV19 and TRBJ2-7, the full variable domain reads DGGITQSPKYLFRKEGQNVTLSCEQNLNHDAMYWYRQDPGQGLRLIYYSQIVNDFQKGDIAEGYSVSREKKESFPLTVTSAQKNPTAFYLCASSTGTGFSYEQYFGPGTRLTVT.

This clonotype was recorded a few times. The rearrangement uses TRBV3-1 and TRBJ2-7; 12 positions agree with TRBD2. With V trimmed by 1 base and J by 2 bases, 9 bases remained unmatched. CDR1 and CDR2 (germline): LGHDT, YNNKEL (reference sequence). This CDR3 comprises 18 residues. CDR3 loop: CASSQVLAGGSKAYEQYF. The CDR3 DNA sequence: TGTGCCAGCAGCCAAGTACTAGCGGGAGGAAGCAAGGCCTACGAGCAGTACTTC.

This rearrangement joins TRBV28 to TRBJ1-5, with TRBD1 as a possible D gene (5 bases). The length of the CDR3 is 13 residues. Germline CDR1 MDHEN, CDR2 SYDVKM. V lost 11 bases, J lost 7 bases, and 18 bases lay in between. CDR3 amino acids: CAASRGRWQPQHF. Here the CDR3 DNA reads TGTGCCGCCAGTCGGGGCCGATGGCAGCCCCAGCATTTT.

CDR3 loop: CSARDQRQVTEAFF. The CDR3, as DNA: TGCAGTGCTAGAGATCAAAGGCAGGTCACTGAAGCTTTCTTT. The chain recombines TRBV20-1 with TRBJ1-1; D gene ambiguous. CDR3 length: 14 amino acids. Per the germline V gene, CDR1 is DFQATT and CDR2 is SNEGSKA (reference sequence). V shed 0 bases and J shed 4 bases, with 12 bases lying between them.

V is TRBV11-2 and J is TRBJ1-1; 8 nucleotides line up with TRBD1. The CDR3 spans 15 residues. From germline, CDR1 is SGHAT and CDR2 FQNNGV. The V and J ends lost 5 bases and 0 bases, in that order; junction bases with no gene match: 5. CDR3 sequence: CASSVRQGMNTEAFF. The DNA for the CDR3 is TGTGCCAGCAGCGTCCGACAGGGGATGAACACTGAAGCTTTCTTT.

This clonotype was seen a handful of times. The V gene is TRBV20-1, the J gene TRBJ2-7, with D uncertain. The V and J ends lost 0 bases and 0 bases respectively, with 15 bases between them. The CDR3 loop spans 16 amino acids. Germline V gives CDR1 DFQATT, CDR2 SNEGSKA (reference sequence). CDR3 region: CSARDLASAISYEQYF. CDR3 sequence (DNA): TGCAGTGCTAGAGATCTTGCCTCGGCAATCTCCTACGAGCAGTACTTC.

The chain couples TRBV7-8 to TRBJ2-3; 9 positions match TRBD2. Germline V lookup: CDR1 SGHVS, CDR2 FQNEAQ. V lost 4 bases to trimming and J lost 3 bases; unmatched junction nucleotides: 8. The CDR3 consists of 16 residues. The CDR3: CASSSRGGAYTDTQYF. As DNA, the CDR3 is TGTGCCAGCAGCTCCCGCGGGGGGGCGTATACAGATACGCAGTATTTT.

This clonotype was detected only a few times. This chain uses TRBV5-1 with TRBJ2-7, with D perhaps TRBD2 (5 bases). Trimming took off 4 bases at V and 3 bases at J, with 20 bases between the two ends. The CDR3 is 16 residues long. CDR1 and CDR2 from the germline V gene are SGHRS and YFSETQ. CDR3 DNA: TGCGCCAGCAGCCTAGAGGGCGCCCCCCGTCTCTACGAGCAGTACTTC. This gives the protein CASSLEGAPRLYEQYF.

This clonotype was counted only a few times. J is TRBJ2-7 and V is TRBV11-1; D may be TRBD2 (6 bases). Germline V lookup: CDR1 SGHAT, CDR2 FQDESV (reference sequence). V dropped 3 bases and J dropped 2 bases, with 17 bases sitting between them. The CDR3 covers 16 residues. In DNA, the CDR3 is TGTGCCAGCAGCTTTGGTGGCGGGACGCCGGCCTACGAGCAGTACTTC. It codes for CASSFGGGTPAYEQYF.

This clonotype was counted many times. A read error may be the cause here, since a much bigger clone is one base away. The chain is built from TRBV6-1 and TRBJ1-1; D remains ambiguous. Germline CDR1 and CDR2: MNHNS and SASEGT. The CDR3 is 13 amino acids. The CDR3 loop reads CASSELTFREALF. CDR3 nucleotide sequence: TGTGCCAGCAGTGAACTAACCTTTCGGGAAGCTCTCTTT.

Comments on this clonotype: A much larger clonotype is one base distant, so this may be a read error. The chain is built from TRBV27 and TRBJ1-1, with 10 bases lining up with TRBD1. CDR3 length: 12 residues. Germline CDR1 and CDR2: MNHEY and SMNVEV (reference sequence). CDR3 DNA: TGTGCCAGCAGGGACAGGGGGGTAGAAGCTTGCTTT. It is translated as CASRDRGVEACF.

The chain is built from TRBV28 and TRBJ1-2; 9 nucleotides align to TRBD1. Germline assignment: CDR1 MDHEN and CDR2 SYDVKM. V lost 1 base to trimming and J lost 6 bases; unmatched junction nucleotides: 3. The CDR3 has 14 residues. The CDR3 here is CASSLLGTGHGYTF. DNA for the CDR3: TGTGCCAGCAGTTTATTGGGGACAGGGCATGGCTACACCTTC.

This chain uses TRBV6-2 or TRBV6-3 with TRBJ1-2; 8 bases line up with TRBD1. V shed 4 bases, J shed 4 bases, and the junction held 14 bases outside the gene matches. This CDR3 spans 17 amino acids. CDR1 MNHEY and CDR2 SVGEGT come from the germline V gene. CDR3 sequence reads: CASSSLFATGVGYGYTF. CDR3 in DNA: TGTGCCAGCAGTTCCCTTTTTGCGACAGGGGTTGGCTATGGCTACACCTTC.